These 28 T cell receptor beta chains were all obtained from the same sample, sequenced in a study of blood T cell repertoires in COVID-19. Libraries were prepared by immunoSEQ multiplex PCR; TCRdb keeps only in-frame clonotypes and omits some of them. Among about 270,000 clones listed, under 90% were seen once. Sequenced sample: peripheral blood. The receptors were gathered from a woman aged 18-29 years with acute or convalescent COVID-19.

The sample holds one count of this clone. V is TRBV4-3 and J is TRBJ1-5; tentative D call: TRBD1 (5 bases). The CDR3 totals 13 residues. Per germline, CDR1 LGHNA and CDR2 YSLEER. V lost 1 base and J 4 bases, leaving 5 bases between the germline ends. The CDR3 region is CASSQAGNQPQHF. The CDR3 nucleotides read TGCGCCAGCAGCCAAGCAGGGAATCAGCCCCAGCATTTT.

The chain employs TRBV11-2 and TRBJ2-5; a weak D match, TRBD2 (5 bases). CDR1 and CDR2 from the germline V gene are SGHAT and FQNNGV. V was trimmed by 2 bases and J by 0 bases, leaving 7 bases between them. This CDR3 region has 14 residues. CDR3: CASSLRGYQETQYF. DNA for the CDR3: TGTGCCAGCAGCTTACGCGGGTACCAAGAGACCCAGTACTTC.

This clone was observed once. The chain employs TRBV5-6 and TRBJ1-2; 9 nucleotides match TRBD1. Germline V CDR1 and CDR2: SGHDT, YYEEEE. V lost 4 bases to trimming and J lost 5 bases; unmatched junction nucleotides: 9. CDR3 length: 15 amino acids. Written as DNA, the CDR3 is TGTGCCAGCAGCGAACTAGGACAGGGGCTTTATGGCTACACCTTC. Its protein product is CASSELGQGLYGYTF.

The chain combines TRBV6-5 with TRBJ1-2, with 10 nucleotides matching TRBD1. The CDR3 runs 15 residues. CDR1 is MNHEY and CDR2 is SVGAGI in the germline V gene. V lost 0 bases and J lost 12; bases outside the gene matches: 10. The CDR3 bases are TGTGCCAGCAGTTACTCAGGGACAGGGGACCGCCACCACACCTTC. Protein: CASSYSGTGDRHHTF.

This clone has a handful of counts. The CDR3: CASSNGVVSNSPLHF. The CDR3 nucleotides are TGTGCCAGTAGTAACGGTGTGGTATCGAATTCACCCCTCCACTTT. The genes are TRBV19 and TRBJ1-6; D is uncertain. CDR3 length: 15 residues. The germline V gene has CDR1 LNHDA and CDR2 SQIVND (reference sequence). Between the trimmed V and J ends, which lost 4 bases and 7 bases, there was a span of 14 bases.

This rearrangement joins TRBV9 to TRBJ1-1, with 12 bases identical to TRBD1. Germline V CDR1 and CDR2: SGDLS, YYNGEE. The CDR3 is 19 amino acids. Germline trimming cut 1 base from V and 0 bases from J; bases unmatched to any gene: 10. The DNA of the CDR3 is TGTGCCAGCAGCGTATCAGTAGGGACAGGGGGCTGGGTGAACACTGAAGCTTTCTTT. Amino acid sequence: CASSVSVGTGGWVNTEAFF.

The gene calls are TRBV19 and TRBJ2-7, with D perhaps TRBD2 (5 bases). The germline gives CDR1 LNHDA, CDR2 SQIVND (reference sequence). This CDR3 spans 14 amino acids. Trimming cost V 6 bases and J 3 bases, with 15 bases left between them. The CDR3: CASSLAWRNYEQYF. The CDR3 nucleotides read TGTGCCAGTAGCCTCGCGTGGAGGAACTACGAGCAGTACTTC.

The rearrangement uses TRBV9 and TRBJ2-2; 15 bases match TRBD2. There are 17 residues in the CDR3. V lost 0 bases and J lost 4; bases outside the gene matches: 1. Germline V gene lookup returns CDR1 SGDLS and CDR2 YYNGEE. This CDR3 reads CASSVGTSGRATGELFF. CDR3 DNA sequence: TGTGCCAGCAGCGTAGGGACTAGCGGGAGGGCCACCGGGGAGCTGTTTTTT. The variable domain in full, completed from reference TRBV9 and TRBJ2-2, reads DSGVTQTPKHLITATGQRVTLRCSPRSGDLSVYWYQQSLDQGLQFLIQYYNGEERAKGNILERFSAQQFPDLHSELNLSSLELGDSALYFCASSVGTSGRATGELFFGEGSRLTVL.

This clone was counted a single time. This CDR3 is also generated by other DNA sequences in the sample. The chain has TRBV15 and TRBJ1-1; 7 bases align to TRBD1. Germline assignment: CDR1 LNHNV and CDR2 YYDKDF (reference sequence). J lost 1 base, V lost 3 bases, and 2 bases had no gene match. This CDR3 is 14 amino acids long. The chain's CDR3 is CATSRTGQNTEAFF. CDR3 bases: TGTGCCACCAGCAGGACAGGGCAGAACACTGAAGCTTTCTTT.

The chain combines TRBV28 with TRBJ1-2, with 7 bases aligning to TRBD1. CDR3 size: 14 residues. With V trimmed by 4 bases and J by 4 bases, 6 bases remained unmatched. Germline V gives CDR1 MDHEN, CDR2 SYDVKM. This CDR3 is CASSSPWDSYGYTF. CDR3 nucleotides: TGTGCCAGCAGTTCTCCCTGGGACAGCTATGGCTACACCTTC.

This clone was seen a few times. The V call is TRBV9, the J call TRBJ2-1, with TRBD2 matching over 12 bases. CDR3 length: 20 residues. Germline V CDR1 and CDR2: SGDLS, YYNGEE. Trimming took 4 bases from V and 0 from J; bases not matched to a gene: 14. Here the CDR3 reads CASSLRELAGGPFSYNEQFF. The CDR3 DNA follows: TGTGCCAGCAGCTTACGAGAACTAGCGGGAGGTCCCTTCTCCTACAATGAGCAGTTCTTC.

This chain links TRBV28 with TRBJ2-7; no clear D. Germline V gene sequence: CDR1 MDHEN, CDR2 SYDVKM. The CDR3 is 12 amino acids. V was pared by 5 bases and J by 5 bases, with 10 bases between. This CDR3 is CASSPSDNEQYF. In DNA form, the CDR3 reads TGTGCCAGCAGTCCATCAGATAACGAGCAGTACTTC.

The chain couples TRBV4-1 to TRBJ2-1, with 9 bases aligning to TRBD2. Trimming cost V 0 bases and J 7 bases; bases outside gene matches: 19. In germline, CDR1 is MGHRA, CDR2 YSYEKL. The CDR3 has 20 residues. The CDR3 sequence: CASSQDSPSSAGGFENEQFF. The CDR3 coding sequence is TGCGCCAGCAGCCAAGATAGTCCTTCGTCTGCGGGAGGGTTTGAGAATGAGCAGTTCTTC.

Only one count was recorded for this clone. The chain couples TRBV10-3 to TRBJ2-7, with D perhaps matching TRBD1 (6 bases). The germline V and J ends were trimmed by 6 bases and 3 bases, with 9 bases remaining between them. CDR3 length: 12 residues. Germline V lookup: CDR1 ENHRY, CDR2 SYGVKD. In nucleotides, the CDR3 is TGTGCCATCAGCACACAGGGCTACGAGCAGTACTTC. It codes for CAISTQGYEQYF.

The gene calls are TRBV14 and TRBJ2-2; tentative D call: TRBD1 (6 bases). V was trimmed by 3 bases and J by 7 bases, leaving 9 bases between them. The CDR3 runs to 13 residues. CDR1 and CDR2 from the germline V gene are SGHDN and FVKESK. The CDR3 nucleotides are TGTGCCAGCAGCCAGGACAGACGCGGGGAGCTGTTTTTT. Translated, it gives CASSQDRRGELFF.

The gene calls are TRBV6-5 and TRBJ2-1, with a weak D call TRBD1 (5 bases). The V gene lost 0 bases and the J gene lost 6 bases, with 12 bases spanning the gap. From germline, CDR1 is MNHEY and CDR2 SVGAGI. The CDR3 sequence is 15 residues long. In DNA, the CDR3 is TGTGCCAGCAGTTACTCGGGGCCTCCCCGCAATGAGCAGTTCTTC. This codes for CASSYSGPPRNEQFF.

The chain carries TRBV4-1 and TRBJ2-5; TRBD2 might be the D (5 bases). V was cut by 0 bases and J by 5 bases, with 13 bases left in between. The length of the CDR3 is 15 residues. Germline V lookup: CDR1 MGHRA, CDR2 YSYEKL. The CDR3 nucleotides read TGCGCCAGCAGCCAAGATCGGTGGTCGGGGGAGACCCAGTACTTC. It translates to CASSQDRWSGETQYF.

The rearrangement uses TRBV7-2 and TRBJ2-7; 8 bases line up with TRBD2. The length of the CDR3 is 14 residues. The V segment lost 3 bases and the J segment 4 bases; nucleotides outside the gene matches: 5. Germline V gives CDR1 SGHTA, CDR2 FQGNSA. Here the CDR3 reads CASSFLGGRYEQYF. CDR3 DNA sequence: TGTGCCAGCAGCTTCCTGGGCGGGAGGTACGAGCAGTACTTC.

This chain connects TRBV12-3 or TRBV12-4 to TRBJ2-1; the D is unclear. V was shortened by 1 base and J by 7 bases, with 8 bases between the two germline ends. The CDR3 extends over 13 amino acids. Here the CDR3 DNA reads TGTGCCAGCAGTTTAGGCCTATATAATGAGCAGTTCTTC. Translated, it gives CASSLGLYNEQFF.

The chain combines TRBV29-1 with TRBJ2-7; D is possibly TRBD2 (6 bases). Per the germline V gene, CDR1 is SQVTM and CDR2 is ANQGSEA. The CDR3 contains 16 residues. The ends were cut back, 4 bases at V and 0 bases at J, with 19 bases in the middle. The CDR3 coding sequence is TGCAGCGTTGGCCCCCCATTTAGCGGTAGCTCCTACGAGCAGTACTTC. This sequence encodes CSVGPPFSGSSYEQYF.

The V call is TRBV5-6, the J call TRBJ1-2; weak D call: TRBD1 (6 bases). Germline CDR1 SGHDT, CDR2 YYEEEE. The CDR3 is 15 amino acids. Deletions cut 1 base from V and 5 bases from J, with 15 bases between. The CDR3 DNA is TGTGCCAGCAGCTTGTACAGGGCCAGCTTTTATGGCTACACCTTC. Amino acids: CASSLYRASFYGYTF.

This chain's CDR3 is CASGGLAGDNEQFF. The CDR3 bases are TGCGCCAGTGGGGGACTAGCGGGGGACAATGAGCAGTTCTTC. The chain carries TRBV5-1 and TRBJ2-1; 14 positions match TRBD2. The trim removed 8 bases at V and 5 bases at J, leaving 3 bases unmatched. The CDR3 consists of 14 residues. Germline V gives CDR1 SGHRS, CDR2 YFSETQ.

The chain links TRBV7-9 to TRBJ1-5; 7 bases agree with TRBD1. The CDR3 loop spans 16 amino acids. Trimming at V came to 5 bases and at J to 2 bases, leaving 9 bases not matched to a gene. Germline loops: CDR1 SEHNR, CDR2 FQNEAQ (reference sequence). This chain's CDR3 is CASSQSGTEGNQPQHF. CDR3 DNA sequence: TGTGCCAGCAGCCAGTCGGGGACAGAAGGCAATCAGCCCCAGCATTTT.

The rearrangement links TRBV9 to TRBJ1-4; D may be TRBD1 (6 bases). CDR1 and CDR2 from the germline V gene are SGDLS and YYNGEE. V was clipped by 2 bases and J by 7 bases, with 12 bases between them. The CDR3 loop spans 14 amino acids. CDR3 sequence (DNA): TGTGCCAGCAGCGTTCCAGGGGCTGGTGAAAAACTGTTTTTT. Its translation is CASSVPGAGEKLFF.

The rearrangement joins TRBV13 to TRBJ2-7; 10 bases fit TRBD2. CDR3 length equals 15 residues. Germline CDR1 is PRHDT and CDR2 is FYEKMQ (reference sequence). The V and J ends lost 2 bases and 8 bases, in that order; junction bases with no gene match: 9. The CDR3 is CASSLRTSGPLKQYF. The DNA of the CDR3 is TGTGCCAGCAGCTTAAGGACTAGCGGTCCCTTGAAGCAGTACTTC.

The chain uses TRBV6-5 and TRBJ1-1, with D uncertain. Germline V gives CDR1 MNHEY, CDR2 SVGAGI. CDR3 length: 12 amino acids. V gave up 5 bases and J gave up 6 bases, with 10 bases separating them. Written as DNA, the CDR3 is TGTGCCAGCAGTCGCGGAAATTCTGAAGCTTTCTTT. This sequence encodes CASSRGNSEAFF.

The genes are TRBV10-2 and TRBJ2-3, with D unclear. Germline V gives CDR1 WSHSY, CDR2 SAAADI. The V end lost 0 bases, the J end lost 6 bases, and 10 bases lay between the germline ends. The CDR3 spans 14 residues. Written as DNA, the CDR3 is TGCGCCAGCAGTGAGTCTTCTCCCGGGGATACGCAGTATTTT. The encoded protein is CASSESSPGDTQYF.

This chain uses TRBV10-2 with TRBJ1-2; D perhaps matches TRBD1 (5 bases). V was pared by 3 bases and J by 7 bases, with 15 bases between. The CDR3 length is 14 residues. Per germline, CDR1 WSHSY and CDR2 SAAADI. CDR3 protein: CASSDYAGWGGYTF. CDR3 coding DNA: TGCGCCAGCAGTGATTACGCAGGGTGGGGTGGCTACACCTTC.